This entry lists 20 T cell receptor beta chains sequenced from one sample in a study of T cells in Graves' hyperthyroidism and ophthalmopathy. RNA transcripts gave rise to amplified TCR beta CDR3 regions. Using the HTBI primer set, a first-round RT-PCR was run on the TCR CDR3. MiXCR, applied by TCRdb to the multiplex PCR reads, yields one record per CDR3 protein. The sample includes approximately 690,000 distinct CDR3 sequences, less than 25% of them seen just once. The sample taken for sequencing was blood. The receptors come from a man aged 25 to 45 with Graves' ophthalmopathy.

This clonotype has a count of ten or more. The CDR3 loop reads CASSLAAGFEDYGYTF. As DNA, the CDR3 is TGTGCCAGCAGCTTGGCCGCAGGATTTGAGGACTATGGCTACACCTTC. V gene TRBV5-5 combines with J gene TRBJ1-2; D uncertain. The CDR3 has 16 amino acids. V shed 0 bases and J shed 3 bases, with 15 bases lying between them. Germline CDR1 reads SGHKS; CDR2 reads YYEKEE (reference sequence).

This clonotype showed up just a few times. V is TRBV19 and J is TRBJ1-5, with TRBD1 matching 7 bases. In germline, CDR1 is LNHDA, CDR2 SQIVND (reference sequence). The junction had 13 bases not matched to a gene; V was cut back by 6 bases and J by 2 bases. The CDR3 totals 17 residues. The CDR3 nucleotides are TGTGCCAGTAGAGAGGGCAGGGGGGGAGGAGGCAATCAGCCCCAGCATTTT. Protein product: CASREGRGGGGNQPQHF. Full variable domain (outside the CDR3, taken from reference TRBV19 and TRBJ1-5): DGGITQSPKYLFRKEGQNVTLSCEQNLNHDAMYWYRQDPGQGLRLIYYSQIVNDFQKGDIAEGYSVSREKKESFPLTVTSAQKNPTAFYLCASREGRGGGGNQPQHFGDGTRLSIL.

The chain uses TRBV20-1 and TRBJ1-5, with 9 bases that match TRBD1. Trimming removed 4 bases from V and 6 bases from J; junction bases left unmatched: 7. CDR3 length: 14 residues. Per germline, CDR1 DFQATT and CDR2 SNEGSKA (reference sequence). This CDR3 reads CSATETGGGQPQHF. DNA for the CDR3: TGCAGTGCTACGGAGACAGGGGGTGGTCAGCCCCAGCATTTT.

The J gene is TRBJ2-1, the V gene TRBV19; 7 bases agree with TRBD1. V shed 1 base and J 5 bases; nucleotides not matched to a gene: 2. The CDR3 has 14 residues. CDR1 is LNHDA and CDR2 is SQIVND in the germline V gene (reference sequence). The CDR3 coding sequence is TGTGCCAGTAGTATAGTTGGGACAGACAATGAGCAGTTCTTC. Its protein is CASSIVGTDNEQFF.

Many counts were recorded for this clonotype. This chain links TRBV15 with TRBJ2-7, with 7 bases that match TRBD1. Germline CDR1 is LNHNV and CDR2 is YYDKDF (reference sequence). The V segment lost 0 bases and the J segment 3 bases; nucleotides outside the gene matches: 5. The CDR3 spans 15 residues. Here the CDR3 DNA reads TGTGCCACCAGCAGAGATATCCAGGGGGTCTACGAGCAGTACTTC. Translation: CATSRDIQGVYEQYF.

This clonotype was seen ten or more times. The rearrangement uses TRBV20-1 and TRBJ1-1; D is undetermined. The germline V gene has CDR1 DFQATT and CDR2 SNEGSKA (reference sequence). V gave up 3 bases and J gave up 0 bases, with 8 bases separating them. This CDR3 contains 13 residues. The CDR3 loop is CSASEGLNTEAFF. CDR3 nucleotides: TGCAGTGCTAGCGAGGGTTTGAACACTGAAGCTTTCTTT.

The chain employs TRBV6-5 and TRBJ2-7; 11 bases match TRBD2. Germline V lookup: CDR1 MNHEY, CDR2 SVGAGI. V lost 3 bases and J lost 7; bases outside the gene matches: 20. The CDR3 totals 19 residues. The CDR3 is CASSYVVAGADLAGGEQYF. The DNA for the CDR3 is TGTGCCAGCAGTTATGTGGTGGCAGGGGCGGATCTAGCGGGAGGAGAGCAGTACTTC.

J is TRBJ2-5 and V is TRBV7-2; a possible D gene is TRBD2 (6 bases). V was shortened by 8 bases and J by 6 bases, with 13 bases between the two germline ends. CDR3 length: 12 residues. The V gene's germline CDR1 is SGHTA and CDR2 FQGNSA. In DNA, the CDR3 is TGTGCCAGCGGCGGGGTAGGGAAGACCCAGTACTTC. Protein product: CASGGVGKTQYF.

The chain combines TRBV27 with TRBJ2-7, with 8 bases matching TRBD1. Looked up from germline, CDR1 is MNHEY and CDR2 is SMNVEV (reference sequence). The ends lost 3 bases at V and 0 bases at J; junction bases unmatched: 7. The CDR3 loop spans 16 amino acids. Written as DNA, the CDR3 is TGTGCCAGCAGTTTTGAACCGGGACAGGCCTCCTACGAGCAGTACTTC. Its translation is CASSFEPGQASYEQYF.

This clonotype was seen many times. The J gene is TRBJ2-5, the V gene TRBV28, with D hard to call. The ends were cut back, 7 bases at V and 5 bases at J, with 11 bases in the middle. The CDR3 contains 12 residues. Germline CDR1 MDHEN, CDR2 SYDVKM. For the CDR3, the DNA is TGTGCCAGCACCAACCCAAAGGAGACCCAGTACTTC. Amino acid sequence: CASTNPKETQYF. Full variable domain (remainder filled in from reference TRBV28 and TRBJ2-5): DVKVTQSSRYLVKRTGEKVFLECVQDMDHENMFWYRQDPGLGLRLIYFSYDVKMKEKGDIPEGYSVSREKKERFSLILESASTNQTSMYLCASTNPKETQYFGPGTRLLVL.

This clonotype was counted between two and nine times. The chain has TRBV3-1 and TRBJ1-1; a possible D gene is TRBD1 (5 bases). Germline CDR1 and CDR2: LGHDT and YNNKEL (reference sequence). The germline V and J ends were trimmed by 2 bases and 0 bases, with 19 bases remaining between them. This CDR3 comprises 18 residues. The CDR3 region is CASSQWSGHRTLNTEAFF. The CDR3 DNA is TGTGCCAGCAGCCAATGGTCTGGGCACAGGACCTTGAACACTGAAGCTTTCTTT.

The chain combines TRBV6-2 or TRBV6-3 with TRBJ2-5, with a weak D call TRBD2 (5 bases). The CDR3 runs to 16 residues. Germline V CDR1 and CDR2: MNHEY, SVGEGT. V was cut by 2 bases and J by 2 bases, with 15 bases left in between. Here the CDR3 DNA reads TGTGCCAGCAGTTACCTGGACGAAGGGAGTCAAGAGACCCAGTACTTC. This sequence encodes CASSYLDEGSQETQYF.

Points on this clonotype: A much larger clonotype is one base distant, so this may be a read error. The chain employs TRBV12-3 or TRBV12-4 and TRBJ1-1; D is ambiguous. This CDR3 is built from 13 residues. CDR3 residues: CVSSFTPGTEAFF. The DNA of the CDR3 is TGTGTCAGCAGTTTCACTCCGGGGACTGAAGCTTTCTTT.

This clonotype was observed a few times. The gene calls are TRBV20-1 and TRBJ2-5; D assignment may be TRBD1 or TRBD2 (5 bases each). CDR1 and CDR2 (germline): DFQATT, SNEGSKA (reference sequence). This CDR3 is built from 15 residues. V lost 3 bases and J lost 5, with 19 bases in between. CDR3 DNA sequence: TGCAGTGCTAGGCCCCCGGGACCCGTCAGGGAGACCCAGTACTTC. It is translated as CSARPPGPVRETQYF.

The chain uses TRBV7-2 and TRBJ1-5, with 7 nucleotides matching TRBD1. The CDR3 spans 16 residues. V shed 1 base, J shed 3 bases, and the junction held 6 bases outside the gene matches. Per the germline V gene, CDR1 is SGHTA and CDR2 is FQGNSA. In nucleotides, the CDR3 is TGTGCCAGCAGCTTAGGTGGAGGGGGCTACAATCAGCCCCAGCATTTT. Translation: CASSLGGGGYNQPQHF. The entire variable domain, with the rest obtained from reference TRBV7-2 and TRBJ1-5, is as follows: GAGVSQSPSNKVTEKGKDVELRCDPISGHTALYWYRQSLGQGLEFLIYFQGNSAPDKSGLPSDRFSAERTGGSVSTLTIQRTQQEDSAVYLCASSLGGGGYNQPQHFGDGTRLSIL.

V and J are TRBV19 and TRBJ2-2; no definite D call. The ends were cut back, 4 bases at V and 6 bases at J, with 12 bases in the middle. Germline assignment: CDR1 LNHDA and CDR2 SQIVND (reference sequence). The CDR3 runs 14 residues. CDR3 sequence: CASSNALSPGELFF. Written as DNA, the CDR3 is TGTGCCAGTAGTAACGCGCTATCGCCCGGGGAGCTGTTTTTT.

As for this clonotype: This sequence may be a read error, since a much larger clone differs from it by one base. The gene calls are TRBV30 and TRBJ1-1; D is unclear. CDR1 is GTSNPN, CDR2 SVGIG, per germline (reference sequence). V was pared by 3 bases and J by 1 base, with 3 bases between. The CDR3 sequence is 11 residues long. This chain's CDR3 is CAWRSNTEAFF. CDR3 nucleotides: TGTGCCTGGAGGTCGAACACTGAAGCTTTCTTT.

This clonotype was seen only a few times. J is TRBJ1-5 and V is TRBV5-5; D not certain. Germline CDR1 is SGHKS and CDR2 is YYEKEE (reference sequence). The CDR3 extends over 14 amino acids. The V and J ends lost 0 bases and 4 bases respectively, with 8 bases between them. The DNA for the CDR3 is TGTGCCAGCAGCTTGGCGGCAGCTAATCAGCCCCAGCATTTT. Its translation: CASSLAAANQPQHF.

This clonotype was observed a few times. The chain carries TRBV20-1 and TRBJ2-3; 10 bases map to TRBD2. The CDR3 is made up of 16 amino acids. J lost 1 base, V lost 5 bases, and 9 bases had no gene match. The germline gives CDR1 DFQATT, CDR2 SNEGSKA (reference sequence). The CDR3 sequence is CSARSGRGIGTDTQYF. The CDR3 region has the DNA TGCAGTGCTCGCAGCGGGAGGGGGATTGGCACAGATACGCAGTATTTT.

The V gene is TRBV5-1, the J gene TRBJ2-2, with no clear D. The CDR3 runs to 14 residues. CDR1 is SGHRS and CDR2 is YFSETQ in the germline V gene. Between the trimmed V and J ends, which lost 0 bases and 8 bases, there was a span of 11 bases. The CDR3 region has the DNA TGCGCCAGCAGCTTGGTAGCCCACCAAGGGGAGCTGTTTTTT. Translated, it gives CASSLVAHQGELFF.